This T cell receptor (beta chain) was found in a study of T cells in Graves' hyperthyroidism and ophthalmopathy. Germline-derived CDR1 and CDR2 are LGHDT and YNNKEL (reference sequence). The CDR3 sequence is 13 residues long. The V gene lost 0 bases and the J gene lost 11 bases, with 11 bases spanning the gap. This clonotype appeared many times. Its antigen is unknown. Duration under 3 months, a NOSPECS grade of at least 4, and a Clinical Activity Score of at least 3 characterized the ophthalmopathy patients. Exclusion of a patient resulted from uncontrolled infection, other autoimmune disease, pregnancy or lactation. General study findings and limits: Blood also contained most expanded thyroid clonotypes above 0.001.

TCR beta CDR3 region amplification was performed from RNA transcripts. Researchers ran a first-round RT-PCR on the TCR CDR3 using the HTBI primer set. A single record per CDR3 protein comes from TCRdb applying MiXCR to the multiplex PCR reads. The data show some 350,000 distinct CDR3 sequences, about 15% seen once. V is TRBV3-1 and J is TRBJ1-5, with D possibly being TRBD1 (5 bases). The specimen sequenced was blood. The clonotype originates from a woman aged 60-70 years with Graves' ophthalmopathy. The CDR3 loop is CASSQEGEATQHF. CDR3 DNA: TGTGCCAGCAGCCAAGAGGGGGAGGCAACCCAGCATTTT. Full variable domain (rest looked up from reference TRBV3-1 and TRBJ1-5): DTAVSQTPKYLVTQMGNDKSIKCEQNLGHDTMYWYKQDSKKFLKIMFSYNNKELIINETVPNRFSPKSPDKAHLNLHINSLELGDSAVYFCASSQEGEATQHFGDGTRLSIL.